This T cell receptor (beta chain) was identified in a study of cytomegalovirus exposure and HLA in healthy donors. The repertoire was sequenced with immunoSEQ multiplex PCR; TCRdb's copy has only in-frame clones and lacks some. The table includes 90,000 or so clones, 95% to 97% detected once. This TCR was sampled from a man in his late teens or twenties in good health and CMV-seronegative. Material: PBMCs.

This chain's CDR3 is CASSLTPGTSIGKLRFF. The CDR3 nucleotides read TGCGCCAGCAGCTTAACGCCAGGGACTAGTATAGGTAAACTGCGGTTCTTC. The chain joins TRBV5-1 to TRBJ2-1; 8 bases are shared with TRBD2. V was pared by 2 bases and J by 15 bases, with 22 bases of the junction left unmatched. Germline values: CDR1 SGHRS, CDR2 YFSETQ. This CDR3 is built from 17 residues.